This TCR beta chain was obtained from a study of blood T cell repertoires in COVID-19. In the study overall: Whether acute or convalescent, the COVID-19 samples came from the United States, Italy and Spain. Nucleic acid was either cDNA or gDNA, and it came from T cells, B-cell-depleted T cells, or PBMCs.

Germline CDR1 and CDR2: SNHLY and FYNNEI. CDR3 length equals 14 residues. The ends were cut back, 6 bases at V and 5 bases at J, with 13 bases in the middle. Original analysis: Counts of nucleated cells, estimated from reference gene primer amplification, were obtained. The assay was immunoSEQ multiplex PCR, and TCRdb's table has in-frame clones only and misses some. That table furnishes V, J and clone size, whereas the DNA furnished D and trimming. The sample includes approximately 150,000 clones, approximately 88% of them seen just once. This clone was recorded a few times. Other DNA sequences in the same sample also yield this CDR3.

The rearrangement uses TRBV2 and TRBJ1-4; D perhaps matches TRBD1 (6 bases). The sequenced sample was peripheral blood. This TCR came from a woman aged 45-60 years with acute or convalescent COVID-19. For the CDR3, the DNA is TGTGCCAGCAGGGTAGGGGGGGCAAATGAAAAACTGTTTTTT. As protein: CASRVGGANEKLFF.